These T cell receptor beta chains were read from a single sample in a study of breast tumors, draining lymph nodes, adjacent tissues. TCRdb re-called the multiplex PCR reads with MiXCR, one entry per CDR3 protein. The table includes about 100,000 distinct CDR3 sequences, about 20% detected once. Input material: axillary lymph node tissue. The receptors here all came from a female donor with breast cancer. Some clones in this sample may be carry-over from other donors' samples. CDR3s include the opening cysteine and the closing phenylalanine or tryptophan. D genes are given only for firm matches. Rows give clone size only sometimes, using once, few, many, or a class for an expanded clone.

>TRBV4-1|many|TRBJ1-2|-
TGCGCCAGCAGCCAAGTCCGGACGGCCCCCAGCTATGGCTACACCTTC
CASSQVRTAPSYGYTF
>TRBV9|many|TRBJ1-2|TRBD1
TGTGCCAGCAGCTATGACAGGGCGGATGGCTACACCTTC
CASSYDRADGYTF
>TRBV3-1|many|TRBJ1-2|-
TGTGCCAGCAGCCACCCCGTGGCGGGGAACTATGGCTACACCTTC
CASSHPVAGNYGYTF
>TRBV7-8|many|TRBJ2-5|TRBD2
TGTGCCAGCAACCCCGGGGGGGTACAGGGCCCGAGGGAGACCCAGTACTTC
CASNPGGVQGPRETQYF
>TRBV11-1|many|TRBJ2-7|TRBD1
TGTGCCAGCAGCTTAGAGGGGACAGACTACTACGAGCAGTACTTC
CASSLEGTDYYEQYF
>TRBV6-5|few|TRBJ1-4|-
TGTGCCAGCAGTAAGCTACGGTTGAGTAATGAAAAACTGTTTTTT
CASSKLRLSNEKLFF
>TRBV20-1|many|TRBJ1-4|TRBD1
TGCAGTGCTAGCCCAGGACAGGCACTAGGGGAAAAACTGTTTTTT
CSASPGQALGEKLFF
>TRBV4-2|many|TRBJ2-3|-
TGTGCCAGCAGCCAAGATCTGCAGGGTACTAGCACAGATACGCAGTATTTT
CASSQDLQGTSTDTQYF
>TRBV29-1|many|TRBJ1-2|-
TGCAGCGTTGACGACGGGAAGGAGGTTCAATATGGCTACACCTTC
CSVDDGKEVQYGYTF
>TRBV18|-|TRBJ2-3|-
TGTGCCAGCTCACCAGTCTCCAGGAAGTTAGACACAGATACGCAGTATTTT
CASSPVSRKLDTDTQYF
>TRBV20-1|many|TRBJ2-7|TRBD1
TGCAGTGCCCGAAAACGACAGGGGGCAGCCGACGAGCAGTACTTC
CSARKRQGAADEQYF
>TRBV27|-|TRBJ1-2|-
TGTGCCAGCAGTTTAAATCTTCGCAGCATAAAGGATAACTATGGCTACACCTTC
CASSLNLRSIKDNYGYTF
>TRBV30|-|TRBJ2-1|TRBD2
TGTGCCTGGGGACTAGCGGAATCCTCCTACAATGAGCAGTTCTTC
CAWGLAESSYNEQFF
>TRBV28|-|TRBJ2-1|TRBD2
TGTGCCAGCCTTAGCGGGGGGGCAGGCAATGAGCAGTTCTTC
CASLSGGAGNEQFF
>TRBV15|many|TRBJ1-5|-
TGTGCCACCAGCACTGGACCGGGAGGCAATCAGCCCCAGCATTTT
CATSTGPGGNQPQHF
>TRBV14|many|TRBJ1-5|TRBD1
TGTGCCAGCAGCCAGACAGGGATGAATCAGCCCCAGCATTTT
CASSQTGMNQPQHF
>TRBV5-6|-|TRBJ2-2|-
TGTGCCAGCAGCACCCCCGGGGTAGGCACCGGGGAGCTGTTTTTT
CASSTPGVGTGELFF
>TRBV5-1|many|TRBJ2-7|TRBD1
TGCGCCAGCAGCAACCCGACAGGGTCTGACGAGCAGTACTTC
CASSNPTGSDEQYF